This T cell receptor beta chain came from a study of cytomegalovirus exposure and HLA in healthy donors. Study-level background: Per a later analysis, the roughly 700 first-cohort and 120 validation repertoires shared one platform.

The assay was immunoSEQ multiplex PCR, and TCRdb's table has in-frame clones only and misses some. The sample contains over 150,000 clones, about 82% of which appear only once. The V and J ends lost 6 bases and 0 bases respectively, with 8 bases between them. Germline V gives CDR1 SEHNR, CDR2 FQNEAQ (reference sequence). CDR3 length: 14 amino acids. There are a few counts of this clone. What it binds is not known. General study results and limits: Associated with cytomegalovirus, according to the listing, were 150 to 200 TCR beta chains. Most TCR sequences proved rare, with some public TCRs found in many donors.

Material: PBMCs. The V call is TRBV7-9, the J call TRBJ2-2, with D maybe TRBD1 (6 bases). The TCR comes from a human donor in good health. CDR3 in DNA: TGTGCCAGCAGGGGGGCCTCGAACACCGGGGAGCTGTTTTTT. Amino acid sequence: CASRGASNTGELFF.